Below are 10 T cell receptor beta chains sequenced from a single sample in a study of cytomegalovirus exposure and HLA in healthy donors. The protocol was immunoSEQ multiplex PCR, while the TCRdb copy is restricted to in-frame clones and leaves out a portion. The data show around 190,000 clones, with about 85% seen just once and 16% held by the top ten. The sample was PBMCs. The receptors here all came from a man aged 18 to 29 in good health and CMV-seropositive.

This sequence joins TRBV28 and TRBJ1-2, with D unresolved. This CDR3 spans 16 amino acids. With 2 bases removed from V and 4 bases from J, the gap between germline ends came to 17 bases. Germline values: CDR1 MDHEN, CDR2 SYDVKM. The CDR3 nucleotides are TGTGCCAGCAGTTTACCCTCGGGAGGAGACTTCTATGGCTACACCTTC. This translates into CASSLPSGGDFYGYTF.

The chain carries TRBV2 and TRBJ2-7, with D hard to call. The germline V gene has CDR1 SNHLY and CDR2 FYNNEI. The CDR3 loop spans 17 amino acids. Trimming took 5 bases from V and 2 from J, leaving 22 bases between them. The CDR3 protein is CASSFALDYPGTYEQYF. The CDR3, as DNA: TGTGCCAGCAGTTTTGCGCTAGATTATCCTGGAACCTACGAGCAGTACTTC.

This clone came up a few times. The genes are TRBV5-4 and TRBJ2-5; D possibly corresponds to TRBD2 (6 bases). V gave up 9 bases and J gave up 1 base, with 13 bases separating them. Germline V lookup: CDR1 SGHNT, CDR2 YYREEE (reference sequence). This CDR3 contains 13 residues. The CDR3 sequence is CATSGTFQETQYF. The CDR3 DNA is TGTGCCACCTCGGGGACTTTCCAAGAGACCCAGTACTTC. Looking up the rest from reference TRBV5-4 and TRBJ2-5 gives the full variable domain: ETGVTQSPTHLIKTRGQQVTLRCSSQSGHNTVSWYQQALGQGPQFIFQYYREEENGRGNFPPRFSGLQFPNYSSELNVNALELDDSALYLCATSGTFQETQYFGPGTRLLVL.

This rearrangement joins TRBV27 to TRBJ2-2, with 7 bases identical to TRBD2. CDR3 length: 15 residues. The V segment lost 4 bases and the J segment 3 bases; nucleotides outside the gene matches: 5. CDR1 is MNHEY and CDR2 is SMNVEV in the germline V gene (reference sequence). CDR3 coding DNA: TGTGCCAGCAGTTCCGGGACTACTGACACCGGGGAGCTGTTTTTT. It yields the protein CASSSGTTDTGELFF.

DNA for the CDR3: TGTGCCATCAGGGCACTAGCGGGAGTGGATACGCAGTATTTT. This gives the protein CAIRALAGVDTQYF. J is TRBJ2-3 and V is TRBV10-3, with 11 nucleotides matching TRBD2. V dropped 6 bases and J dropped 6; count of bases not matched to a gene: 5. Germline CDR1 is ENHRY and CDR2 is SYGVKD. This CDR3 is built from 14 residues.

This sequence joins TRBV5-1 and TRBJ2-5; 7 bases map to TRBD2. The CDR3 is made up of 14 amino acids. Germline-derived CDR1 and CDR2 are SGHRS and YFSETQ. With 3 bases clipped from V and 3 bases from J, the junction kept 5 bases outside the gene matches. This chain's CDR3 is CASSYQRGEETQYF. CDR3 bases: TGCGCCAGCAGCTACCAGCGGGGTGAAGAGACCCAGTACTTC. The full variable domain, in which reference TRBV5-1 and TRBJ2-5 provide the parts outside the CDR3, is KAGVTQTPRYLIKTRGQQVTLSCSPISGHRSVSWYQQTPGQGLQFLFEYFSETQRNKGNFPGRFSGRQFSNSRSEMNVSTLELGDSALYLCASSYQRGEETQYFGPGTRLLVL.

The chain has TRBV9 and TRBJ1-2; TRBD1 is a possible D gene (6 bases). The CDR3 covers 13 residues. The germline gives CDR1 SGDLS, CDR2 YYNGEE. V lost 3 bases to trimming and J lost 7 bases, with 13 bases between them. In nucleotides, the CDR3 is TGTGCCAGCAGCGGGCTTGTGGGGGCTGGCTACACCTTC. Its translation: CASSGLVGAGYTF.

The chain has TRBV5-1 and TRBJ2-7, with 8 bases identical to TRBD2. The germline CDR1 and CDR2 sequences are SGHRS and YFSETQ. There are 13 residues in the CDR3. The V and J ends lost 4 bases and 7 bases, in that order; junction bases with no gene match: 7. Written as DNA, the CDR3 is TGCGCCAGCAGCCTGGGACTAGTTAGGGAGCAGTACTTC. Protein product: CASSLGLVREQYF.

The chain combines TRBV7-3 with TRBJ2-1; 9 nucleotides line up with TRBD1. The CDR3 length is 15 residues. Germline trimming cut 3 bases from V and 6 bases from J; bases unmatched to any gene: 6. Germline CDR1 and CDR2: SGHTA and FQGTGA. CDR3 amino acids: CASSLGGQGFNEQFF. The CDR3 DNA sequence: TGTGCCAGCAGCTTGGGGGGACAGGGATTCAATGAGCAGTTCTTC.

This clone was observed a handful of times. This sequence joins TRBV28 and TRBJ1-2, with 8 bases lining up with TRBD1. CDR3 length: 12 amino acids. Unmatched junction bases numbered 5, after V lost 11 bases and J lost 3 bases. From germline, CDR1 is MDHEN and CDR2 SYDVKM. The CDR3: CAGQTGDYGYTF. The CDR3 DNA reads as TGTGCCGGACAGACAGGGGACTATGGCTACACCTTC.